This TCR beta chain was sequenced during a study of shared clonotypes between healthy human individuals. On the study more broadly: Three plates each covered CD4 naive and memory; CD8 naive two, CD8 memory one. The study, taken as a whole, reports: Memory subsets generally showed lower estimated richness than naive subsets.

Germline CDR1 reads SQVTM; CDR2 reads ANQGSEA. J gave up 15 bases and V 2 bases, and 6 bases lay outside the gene matches. The CDR3 has 11 residues. Running of the assay took place at deep level. Using approximately 190 ng DNA, approximately 30,000 T cell genomes, the sorted-subset replicate PCRs were run. Assay used: immunoSEQ multiplex PCR; TCRdb lists only in-frame clones, some missing. The sample shows some 690,000 clones, roughly 88% of them seen only once. In regard to this clone: The antigen remains unidentified.

The receptor was derived from a man between 18 and 35 years old in good health. Some clones in this sample may be carry-over from other donors' samples. Sequencing input: memory CD8+ T cells from PBMCs. The sample's subset: CD45RO+ cells pooled with CCR7-negative TemRA cells. The rearrangement links TRBV29-1 to TRBJ2-1; TRBD2 matches at 8 bases. Here the CDR3 DNA reads TGCAGCGTTGAAACTCCGAGCGGGAGGTTCTTC. It encodes CSVETPSGRFF.